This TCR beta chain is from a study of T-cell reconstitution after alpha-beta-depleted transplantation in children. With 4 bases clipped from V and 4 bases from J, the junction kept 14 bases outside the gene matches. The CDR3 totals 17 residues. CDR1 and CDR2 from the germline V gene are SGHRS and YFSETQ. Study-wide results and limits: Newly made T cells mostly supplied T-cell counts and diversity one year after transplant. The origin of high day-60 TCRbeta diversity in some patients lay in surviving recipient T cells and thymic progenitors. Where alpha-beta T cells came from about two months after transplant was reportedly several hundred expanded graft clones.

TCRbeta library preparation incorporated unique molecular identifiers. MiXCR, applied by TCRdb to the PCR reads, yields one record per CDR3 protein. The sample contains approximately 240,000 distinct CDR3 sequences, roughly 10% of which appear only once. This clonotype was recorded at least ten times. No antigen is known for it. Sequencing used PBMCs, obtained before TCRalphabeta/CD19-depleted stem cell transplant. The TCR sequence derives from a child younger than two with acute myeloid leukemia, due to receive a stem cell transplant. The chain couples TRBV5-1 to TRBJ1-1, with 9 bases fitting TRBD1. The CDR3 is CASSRGPLQGAFTEAFF. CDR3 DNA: TGCGCCAGCAGCCGGGGTCCCCTACAGGGGGCCTTCACTGAAGCTTTCTTT. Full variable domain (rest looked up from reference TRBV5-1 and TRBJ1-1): KAGVTQTPRYLIKTRGQQVTLSCSPISGHRSVSWYQQTPGQGLQFLFEYFSETQRNKGNFPGRFSGRQFSNSRSEMNVSTLELGDSALYLCASSRGPLQGAFTEAFFGQGTRLTVV.